Following are 9 T cell receptor beta chains from one sample sequenced in a study of blood T cells in healthy people across ages. It was with a sample-barcoded 5' primer and a J-beta primer mix that a second PCR of about 6 to 11 cycles was run. One entry per CDR3 protein results from TCRdb running MiXCR on the 5' RACE reads. The sample includes 2 million or so distinct CDR3 sequences, just under 50% of them seen just once. The sequenced material came from blood. These receptors all come from a woman aged 40-49 years in good health.

As regards this clonotype: A much larger clone differs by one base, so this may be a read error. The chain recombines TRBV29-1 with TRBJ2-7; 7 bases are a match to TRBD2. Per germline, CDR1 SQVTM and CDR2 ANQGSEA. The CDR3 spans 15 residues. In DNA, the CDR3 is TGCAGCGTCTCTCCCGGTGGGGGATCGGTGCGGGAGCGGTACTTC. As protein: CSVSPGGGSVRERYF.

The rearrangement links TRBV7-8 to TRBJ2-1; the match to TRBD2 covers 10 bases. The V gene's germline CDR1 is SGHVS and CDR2 FQNEAQ. The CDR3 sequence is 20 residues long. The ends lost 5 bases at V and 3 bases at J; junction bases unmatched: 19. The CDR3 bases are TGTGCCAGCAGCGAAAGAGCAGCGGGGGGGCCCGCAGATAGCTACAATGAGCAGTTCTTC. As protein: CASSERAAGGPADSYNEQFF.

In its sample, this clonotype was seen a few times. The chain's CDR3 is CASRTGGNIQYF. The CDR3, as DNA: TGTGCCAGCCGGACAGGAGGGAACATTCAGTACTTC. V is TRBV6-2 or TRBV6-3 and J is TRBJ2-4, with a possible D match to TRBD1 (7 bases). Germline V gene sequence: CDR1 MNHEY, CDR2 SVGEGT. V was cut by 8 bases and J by 7 bases, with 12 bases left in between. The CDR3 runs 12 residues.

The V and J genes are TRBV6-1 and TRBJ2-1, with D perhaps matching TRBD1 (6 bases). The CDR3 loop spans 13 amino acids. Germline V lookup: CDR1 MNHNS, CDR2 SASEGT. The V gene lost 6 bases and the J gene lost 8 bases, with 14 bases spanning the gap. The CDR3: CASRATGSHEQFF. CDR3 nucleotide sequence: TGTGCCAGCAGGGCCACAGGGAGCCATGAGCAGTTCTTC.

The chain couples TRBV7-9 to TRBJ2-5; no clear D gene. Trimming cost V 5 bases and J 11 bases, with 15 bases left between them. The germline V gene has CDR1 SEHNR and CDR2 FQNEAQ (reference sequence). CDR3 length: 12 amino acids. The CDR3 loop is CASSRLGLEQYF. CDR3 DNA: TGTGCCAGCAGCCGTCTGGGCTTGGAGCAGTACTTC.

The rearrangement links TRBV6-2 or TRBV6-3 to TRBJ1-2; no clear D. The CDR3 runs to 13 residues. The V gene lost 6 bases and the J gene lost 1 base, with 9 bases spanning the gap. From germline, CDR1 is MNHEY and CDR2 SVGEGT. CDR3 sequence: CASRDGVNYGYTF. The CDR3 DNA sequence: TGTGCCAGCAGAGACGGGGTTAACTATGGCTACACCTTC.

The chain has TRBV4-2 and TRBJ1-2; 8 nucleotides line up with TRBD1. With V trimmed by 0 bases and J by 2 bases, 5 bases remained unmatched. The CDR3 is 16 amino acids. Germline assignment: CDR1 LGHNA and CDR2 YNFKEQ. DNA of the CDR3: TGTGCCAGCAGCCAAGACCCACAGGGGGTAAACTATGGCTACACCTTC. As protein: CASSQDPQGVNYGYTF.

CDR3 coding DNA: TGTGCCAGCAGTTACCTTCGGGGGAGCTCCTACAATGAGCAGTTCTTC. Amino acid sequence: CASSYLRGSSYNEQFF. The V gene is TRBV6-5, the J gene TRBJ2-1; maybe TRBD2 (6 bases). The CDR3 totals 16 residues. Trimming left V 2 bases short and J 0 bases short, with 11 bases between. From germline, CDR1 is MNHEY and CDR2 SVGAGI.

The table lists this clonotype with a few counts. The chain combines TRBV20-1 with TRBJ2-3, with TRBD1 matching over 9 bases. Germline V gene lookup returns CDR1 DFQATT and CDR2 SNEGSKA (reference sequence). J lost 0 bases, V lost 4 bases, and 11 bases had no gene match. The CDR3 is made up of 17 amino acids. The CDR3 reads CSAKALSQGASTDTQYF. CDR3 coding DNA: TGCAGTGCTAAAGCGCTCTCACAGGGGGCAAGCACAGATACGCAGTATTTT.